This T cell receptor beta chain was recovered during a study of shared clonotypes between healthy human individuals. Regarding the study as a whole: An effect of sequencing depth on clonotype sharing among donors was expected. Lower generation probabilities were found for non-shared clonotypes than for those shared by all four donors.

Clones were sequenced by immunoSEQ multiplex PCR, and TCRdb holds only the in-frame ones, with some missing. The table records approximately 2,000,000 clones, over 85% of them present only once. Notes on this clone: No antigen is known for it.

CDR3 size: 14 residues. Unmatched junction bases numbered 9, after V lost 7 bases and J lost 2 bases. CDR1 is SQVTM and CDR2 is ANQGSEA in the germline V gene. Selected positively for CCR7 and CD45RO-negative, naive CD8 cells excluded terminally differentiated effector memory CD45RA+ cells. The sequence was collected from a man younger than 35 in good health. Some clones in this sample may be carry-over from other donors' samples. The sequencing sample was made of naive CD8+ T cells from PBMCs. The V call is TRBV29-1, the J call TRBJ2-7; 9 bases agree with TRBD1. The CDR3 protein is CSAQTGGLAYEQYF. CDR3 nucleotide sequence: TGCAGCGCTCAGACAGGGGGTCTCGCCTACGAGCAGTACTTC.